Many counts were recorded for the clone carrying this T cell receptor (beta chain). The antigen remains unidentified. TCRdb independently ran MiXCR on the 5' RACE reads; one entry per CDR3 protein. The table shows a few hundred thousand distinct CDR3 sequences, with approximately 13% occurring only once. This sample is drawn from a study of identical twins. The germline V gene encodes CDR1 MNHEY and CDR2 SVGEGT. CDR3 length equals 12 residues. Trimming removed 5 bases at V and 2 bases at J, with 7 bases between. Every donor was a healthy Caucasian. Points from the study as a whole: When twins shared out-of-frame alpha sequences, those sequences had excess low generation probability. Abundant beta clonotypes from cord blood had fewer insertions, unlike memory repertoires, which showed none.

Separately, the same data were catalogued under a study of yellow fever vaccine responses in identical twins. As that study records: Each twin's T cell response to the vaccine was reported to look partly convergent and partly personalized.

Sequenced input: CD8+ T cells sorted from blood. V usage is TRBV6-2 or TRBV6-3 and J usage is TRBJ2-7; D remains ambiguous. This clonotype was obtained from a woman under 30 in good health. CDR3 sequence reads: CASSLNAYEQYV. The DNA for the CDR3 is TGTGCCAGCAGTCTAAATGCCTACGAGCAGTACGTC.